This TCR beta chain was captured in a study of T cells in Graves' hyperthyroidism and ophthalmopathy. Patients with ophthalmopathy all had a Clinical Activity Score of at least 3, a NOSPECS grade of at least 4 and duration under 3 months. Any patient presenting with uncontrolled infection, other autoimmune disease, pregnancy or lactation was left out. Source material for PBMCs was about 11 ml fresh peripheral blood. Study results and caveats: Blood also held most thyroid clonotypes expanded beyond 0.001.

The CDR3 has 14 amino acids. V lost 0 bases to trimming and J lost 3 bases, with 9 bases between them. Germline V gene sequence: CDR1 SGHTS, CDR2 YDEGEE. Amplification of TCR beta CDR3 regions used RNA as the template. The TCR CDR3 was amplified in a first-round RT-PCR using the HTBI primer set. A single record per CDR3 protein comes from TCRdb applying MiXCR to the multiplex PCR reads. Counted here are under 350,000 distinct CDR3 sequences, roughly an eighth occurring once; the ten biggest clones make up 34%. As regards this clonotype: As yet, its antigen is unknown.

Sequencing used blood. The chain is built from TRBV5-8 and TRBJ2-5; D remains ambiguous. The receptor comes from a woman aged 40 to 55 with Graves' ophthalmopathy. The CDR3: CASSLVGLKETQYF. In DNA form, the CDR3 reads TGTGCCAGCAGCTTGGTTGGGTTAAAAGAGACCCAGTACTTC.